Presented here are 10 T cell receptor beta chains from one specimen sequenced in a study of brain T cells in children with intractable seizures (dated by TCRdb to about 2021). The receptor library was made with the immunoSEQ multiplex PCR assay. As stored in TCRdb, this immuneACCESS dataset retains in-frame rearrangements with V and J assigned. A fraction of the clones does not appear; measured against another copy, unresolved V genes explain less than half of the discrepancy, and the remainder lacks a known reason. This sample lists 55,000 to 80,000 clones; roughly 95% were detected once. The biggest ten clones account for approximately 0.37% of the sample. The sample's time point label is to be understood as: resected brain tissue, or blood drawn just prior to surgery. Sample: peripheral blood, taken at surgery. The receptor source for this set is a boy in the first two years of life with focal cortical dysplasia and intractable seizures.

The V call is TRBV29-1, the J call TRBJ1-2; D may be TRBD1 (6 bases). V was clipped by 7 bases and J by 4 bases, with 16 bases between them. The CDR3 runs to 13 residues. Germline CDR1 and CDR2: SQVTM and ANQGSEA. The CDR3 sequence is CSGSGEMGYGYTF. The CDR3, as DNA: TGCAGCGGTTCAGGGGAAATGGGCTATGGCTACACCTTC. The full variable domain, rest sourced from reference TRBV29-1 and TRBJ1-2, is SAVISQKPSRDICQRGTSLTIQCQVDSQVTMMFWYRQQPGQSLTLIATANQGSEATYESGFVIDKFPISRPNLTFSTLTVSNMSPEDSSIYLCSGSGEMGYGYTFGSGTRLTVV.

The chain links TRBV28 to TRBJ2-5; TRBD2 matches 13 bases. J lost 1 base, V lost 6 bases, and 8 bases had no gene match. CDR3 length: 17 amino acids. The germline gives CDR1 MDHEN, CDR2 SYDVKM. CDR3 sequence reads: CASSPGLAGEIQETQYF. The CDR3 nucleotides are TGTGCCAGCAGCCCAGGACTAGCGGGGGAAATCCAAGAGACCCAGTACTTC.

Only one count was recorded for this clone. The rearrangement joins TRBV7-9 to TRBJ2-1; possible D gene TRBD1, 5 bases. This CDR3 has 15 residues. The germline V and J ends were trimmed by 1 base and 7 bases, with 14 bases remaining between them. Germline lookup yields CDR1 SEHNR and CDR2 FQNEAQ (reference sequence). CDR3 in amino acids: CASSLVGALRNEQFF. In DNA form, the CDR3 reads TGTGCCAGCAGCTTAGTAGGGGCCTTGAGGAATGAGCAGTTCTTC.

This clone appeared a single time. The chain carries TRBV12-3 or TRBV12-4 and TRBJ2-3; D is unresolved. The CDR3 loop spans 13 amino acids. V was clipped by 5 bases and J by 0 bases, with 6 bases between them. CDR3 bases: TGTGCCAGCAGTCCCCCTAGCACAGATACGCAGTATTTT. As protein: CASSPPSTDTQYF.

This clone was counted a single time. The chain uses TRBV6-1 and TRBJ1-6; no clear D gene. This CDR3 has 18 amino acids. V was trimmed by 1 base and J by 0 bases, leaving 13 bases between them. Germline V gene data show CDR1 as MNHNS and CDR2 as SASEGT. The CDR3 region is CASSEVWMRNSYNSPLHF. In DNA form, the CDR3 reads TGTGCCAGCAGTGAAGTTTGGATGCGCAACTCCTATAATTCACCCCTCCACTTT.

J is TRBJ1-2 and V is TRBV27; D is ambiguous. The CDR3 has 14 amino acids. Germline-derived CDR1 and CDR2 are MNHEY and SMNVEV (reference sequence). With 3 bases removed from V and 8 bases from J, the gap between germline ends came to 16 bases. CDR3 amino acids: CASSFSQSVSGYTF. The CDR3 nucleotides are TGTGCCAGCAGTTTTAGTCAGAGCGTGAGCGGCTACACCTTC.

This chain joins TRBV10-3 and TRBJ2-3, with 7 bases that match TRBD1. V gave up 8 bases and J gave up 0 bases; unmatched junction bases: 5. This CDR3 comprises 14 residues. Germline V gives CDR1 ENHRY, CDR2 SYGVKD. DNA for the CDR3: TGTGCCATCGGTCCGGGACAGAGCACAGATACGCAGTATTTT. It specifies CAIGPGQSTDTQYF.

The chain employs TRBV27 and TRBJ1-5; tentative D call: TRBD1 (5 bases). Trimming stripped 6 bases from V and 5 bases from J, with 8 bases between. Germline CDR1 is MNHEY and CDR2 is SMNVEV (reference sequence). CDR3 size: 12 residues. The CDR3 loop is CASSRGDQPQHF. The CDR3 bases are TGTGCCAGCAGCCGAGGGGATCAGCCCCAGCATTTT.

The CDR3 bases are TGTGCCAGCAGCTTAGGGACTAGCGGGTACTACAATGAGCAGTTCTTC. Encoded protein: CASSLGTSGYYNEQFF. V usage is TRBV13 and J usage is TRBJ2-1; 10 nucleotides match TRBD2. From germline, CDR1 is PRHDT and CDR2 FYEKMQ (reference sequence). This CDR3 has 16 amino acids. The ends lost 0 bases at V and 3 bases at J; junction bases unmatched: 2.

V and J are TRBV7-9 and TRBJ2-5; D remains unclear. The CDR3 runs to 13 residues. V lost 1 base and J 4 bases, leaving 7 bases between the germline ends. Per the germline V gene, CDR1 is SEHNR and CDR2 is FQNEAQ (reference sequence). The CDR3 here is CASSLGHRETQYF. The CDR3, as DNA: TGTGCCAGCAGCTTAGGGCACCGAGAGACCCAGTACTTC.